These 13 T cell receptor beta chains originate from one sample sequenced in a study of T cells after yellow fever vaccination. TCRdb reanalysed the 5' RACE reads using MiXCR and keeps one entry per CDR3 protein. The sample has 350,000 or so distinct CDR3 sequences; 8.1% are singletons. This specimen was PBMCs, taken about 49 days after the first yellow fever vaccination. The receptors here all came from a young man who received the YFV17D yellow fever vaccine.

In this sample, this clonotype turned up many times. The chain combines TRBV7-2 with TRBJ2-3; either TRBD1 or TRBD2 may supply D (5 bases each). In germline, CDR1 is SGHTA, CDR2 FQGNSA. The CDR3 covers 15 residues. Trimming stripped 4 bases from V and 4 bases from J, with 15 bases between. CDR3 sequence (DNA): TGTGCCAGCAGCTCAGGAAATGGGGGTTCAGATACGCAGTATTTT. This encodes CASSSGNGGSDTQYF.

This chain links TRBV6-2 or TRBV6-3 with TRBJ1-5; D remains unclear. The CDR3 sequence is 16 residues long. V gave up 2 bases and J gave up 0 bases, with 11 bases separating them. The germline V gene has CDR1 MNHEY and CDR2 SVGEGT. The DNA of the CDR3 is TGTGCCAGCAGTTACGAGTTTCTTTATAGCAATCAGCCCCAGCATTTT. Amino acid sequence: CASSYEFLYSNQPQHF.

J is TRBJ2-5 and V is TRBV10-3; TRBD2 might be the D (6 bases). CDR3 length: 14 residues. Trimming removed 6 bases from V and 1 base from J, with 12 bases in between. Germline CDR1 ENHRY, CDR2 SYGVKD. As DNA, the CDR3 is TGTGCCATCAGGGACGGGAGCGCCCAAGAGACCCAGTACTTC. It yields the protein CAIRDGSAQETQYF.

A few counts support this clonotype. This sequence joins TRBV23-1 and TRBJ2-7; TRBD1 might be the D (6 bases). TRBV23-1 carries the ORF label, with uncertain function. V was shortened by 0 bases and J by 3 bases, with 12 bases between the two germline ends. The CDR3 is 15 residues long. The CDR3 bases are TGCGCCAGCAGTCAATCGACCGGGACATACTACGAGCAGTACGTC. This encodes CASSQSTGTYYEQYV.

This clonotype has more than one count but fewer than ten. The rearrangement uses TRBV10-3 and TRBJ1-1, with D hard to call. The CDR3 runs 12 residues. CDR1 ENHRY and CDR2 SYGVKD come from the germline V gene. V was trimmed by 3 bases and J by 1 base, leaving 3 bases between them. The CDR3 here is CAISDGNTEAFF. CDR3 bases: TGTGCCATCAGTGACGGGAACACTGAAGCTTTCTTT.

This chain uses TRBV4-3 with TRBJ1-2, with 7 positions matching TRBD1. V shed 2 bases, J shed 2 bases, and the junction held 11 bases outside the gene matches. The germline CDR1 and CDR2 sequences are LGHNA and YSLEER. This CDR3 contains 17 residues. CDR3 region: CASSQYLGAGGNYGYTF. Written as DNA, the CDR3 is TGCGCCAGCAGCCAATACCTTGGGGCAGGGGGAAACTATGGCTACACCTTC.

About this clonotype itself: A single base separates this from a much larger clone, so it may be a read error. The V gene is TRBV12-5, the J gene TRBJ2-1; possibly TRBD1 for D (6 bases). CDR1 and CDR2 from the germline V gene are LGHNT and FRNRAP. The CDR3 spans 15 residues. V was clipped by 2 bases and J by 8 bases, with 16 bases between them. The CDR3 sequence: CASGLTGSGEDEQFF. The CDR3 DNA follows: TGTGCTAGTGGTTTGACCGGGTCAGGGGAAGATGAGCAGTTCTTC.

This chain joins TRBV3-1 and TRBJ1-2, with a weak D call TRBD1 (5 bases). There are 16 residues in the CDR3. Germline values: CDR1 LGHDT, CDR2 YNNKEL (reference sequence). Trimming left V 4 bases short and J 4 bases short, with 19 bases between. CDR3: CASSPQASVGAYGYTF. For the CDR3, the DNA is TGTGCCAGCAGCCCACAAGCCTCGGTAGGGGCCTATGGCTACACCTTC.

Here the CDR3 DNA reads TGTGCCACCAGCCAGGGACTAGCAAGTTACAATGAGCAGTTCTTC. Translation: CATSQGLASYNEQFF. The V and J genes are TRBV15 and TRBJ2-1; 9 bases agree with TRBD2. The V and J ends lost 5 bases and 4 bases, in that order; junction bases with no gene match: 6. There are 15 residues in the CDR3. CDR1 is LNHNV, CDR2 YYDKDF, per germline (reference sequence).

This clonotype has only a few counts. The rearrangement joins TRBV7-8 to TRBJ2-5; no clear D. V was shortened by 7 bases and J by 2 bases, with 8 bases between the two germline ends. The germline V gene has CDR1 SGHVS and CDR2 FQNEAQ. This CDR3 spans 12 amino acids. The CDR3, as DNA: TGTGCCAGCACCCACAGACAAGAGACCCAGTACTTC. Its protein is CASTHRQETQYF. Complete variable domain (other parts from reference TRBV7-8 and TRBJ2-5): GAGVSQSPRYKVAKRGQDVALRCDPISGHVSLFWYQQALGQGPEFLTYFQNEAQLDKSGLPSDRFFAERPEGSVSTLKIQRTQQEDSAVYLCASTHRQETQYFGPGTRLLVL.

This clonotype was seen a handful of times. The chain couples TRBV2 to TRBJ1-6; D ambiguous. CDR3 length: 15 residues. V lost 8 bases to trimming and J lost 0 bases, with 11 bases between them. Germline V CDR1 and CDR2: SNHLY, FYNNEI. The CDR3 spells CASGSGSSYNSPLHF. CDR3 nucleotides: TGTGCCAGCGGCTCTGGAAGCTCCTATAATTCACCCCTCCACTTT.

The CDR3 loop reads CASSLTGEMSPLHF. CDR3 coding DNA: TGTGCCAGCAGCTTGACAGGTGAAATGTCACCCCTCCACTTT. The chain carries TRBV7-6 and TRBJ1-6, with D tentatively TRBD1 (6 bases). The V end lost 3 bases, the J end lost 10 bases, and 13 bases lay between the germline ends. The germline V gene has CDR1 SGHVS and CDR2 FNYEAQ. The CDR3 has 14 residues.

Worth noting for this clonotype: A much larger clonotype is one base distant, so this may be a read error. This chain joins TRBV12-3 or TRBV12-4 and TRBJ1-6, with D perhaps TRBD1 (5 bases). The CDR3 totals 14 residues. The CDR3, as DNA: TGTGCCAGCAGTCCCCTCGGGGGGAATTCACCCCACCACTTT. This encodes CASSPLGGNSPHHF.